This T cell receptor beta chain was found in a study of blood T cell repertoires in COVID-19. Study-level information: PBMCs, B-cell-depleted T cells, or T cells provided the cDNA or gDNA that made up the material.

The V end lost 3 bases, the J end lost 0 bases, and 12 bases lay between the germline ends. The CDR3 is 17 residues long. Germline CDR1 is MGHDK and CDR2 is SYGVNS. Sequenced by immunoSEQ multiplex PCR; TCRdb stores in-frame clones only, minus some. The table records around 160,000 clones, 78% of them present only once. The receptor was derived from an elderly woman with acute or convalescent COVID-19. V gene TRBV25-1 combines with J gene TRBJ1-6; D remains ambiguous. Material for sequencing was peripheral blood. CDR3 sequence (DNA): TGTGCCAGCAGTGACCCCGCGTTCGGCTCCTATAATTCACCCCTCCACTTT. Residues: CASSDPAFGSYNSPLHF.